This TCR beta chain appears in the sequencing data of a study of T cell responses to AZD1222 COVID-19 vaccine. Worth noting for this clone: Its antigen remains unidentified.

Germline V gene data show CDR1 as ENHRY and CDR2 as SYGVKD. This CDR3 has 13 amino acids. Trimming removed 6 bases from V and 8 bases from J, with 11 bases in between. TCRdb's table, derived via immunoSEQ multiplex PCR, lists solely in-frame clones and lacks some. Of around 120,000 clones listed, around 88% are singletons. Whole-study findings and limits: Spike-specific TCR breadth and depth both grew after two AZD1222 doses. Unmutated variant regions reportedly attract nearly half of all spike-specific TCRs. Mostly white British, mostly female donors; authors suggested clonal diversity may be underestimated.

This chain uses TRBV10-3 with TRBJ1-6, with a possible D match to TRBD1 (5 bases). The material was peripheral blood, obtained on day 0 of MenACWY control vaccination. The receptor's source is an adult in good health. The CDR3 DNA reads as TGTGCCATCAGGGGAGGGGCGGATTCACCCCTCCACTTT. Its protein is CAIRGGADSPLHF.